These 14 T cell receptor beta chains came from one sample sequenced in a study of CXCR3-negative and CXCR3-positive naive CD8 T cells. 5' RACE that incorporated UMI labels was used to prepare the TRB cDNA libraries. TCRdb re-called the 5' RACE reads, yielding one record per CDR3 amino acid sequence without DNA. The record lists 100,000 to 150,000 distinct CDR3 sequences, of which the ten most abundant hold 0.29%. The specimen was naive CXCR3- CD8+ T cells from blood. Specified subset: CD45RO-CCR7+CD27+CD95- naive CD8+ T cells lacking CXCR3 (TNR3-). Receptors were obtained from a human donor in good health. Some clones in this sample may be carry-over from other donors' samples.

The chain employs TRBV6-1 and TRBJ1-2; TCRdb's assignment of TRBD1 cannot be checked, as there is no DNA. The CDR3 has 13 residues. CDR1 MNHNS and CDR2 SASEGT come from the germline V gene. The CDR3 protein is CASHPGYGYGYTF.

The chain has TRBV5-6 and TRBJ2-7; TCRdb picks TRBD1, but there is no DNA to check that call. Germline CDR1 SGHDT, CDR2 YYEEEE. This CDR3 has 11 residues. CDR3 region: CASMGGHEQYF.

The rearrangement joins TRBV27 to TRBJ2-1; TCRdb reports TRBD1, a call that lacks DNA to check it against. Germline V gene data show CDR1 as MNHEY and CDR2 as SMNVEV (reference sequence). The CDR3 spans 17 residues. The chain's CDR3 is CASSLSNRQGVYNEQFF.

The chain combines TRBV29-1 with TRBJ2-7; the D call of TRBD1 rests on TCRdb alone, since no DNA is present to check it. Looked up from germline, CDR1 is SQVTM and CDR2 is ANQGSEA. This CDR3 is built from 14 residues. CDR3: CSVLGTRLFDEQYF.

The chain recombines TRBV12-3 or TRBV12-4 with TRBJ2-1. The CDR3 sequence is 12 residues long. This CDR3 reads CASSLSLNEQFF.

This chain connects TRBV4-1 to TRBJ2-7. This CDR3 region has 13 residues. Germline CDR1 reads MGHRA; CDR2 reads YSYEKL. This CDR3 is CASSRPSGNEQYF.

The chain is built from TRBV29-1 and TRBJ2-2; TCRdb's D call of TRBD1 is untestable without DNA. Germline V gives CDR1 SQVTM, CDR2 ANQGSEA. This CDR3 has 15 residues. The CDR3 region is CSVVWGHMNTGELFF.

The V and J genes are TRBV20-1 and TRBJ2-3; with no DNA, the TCRdb D assignment of TRBD1 cannot be verified. This CDR3 contains 13 residues. Germline loops: CDR1 DFQATT, CDR2 SNEGSKA (reference sequence). This CDR3 is CSARRRQGYTQYF.

V usage is TRBV7-9 and J usage is TRBJ2-5; TCRdb proposes TRBD1, but this gene call is untestable without DNA. Germline CDR1 reads SEHNR; CDR2 reads FQNEAQ (reference sequence). CDR3 size: 16 residues. CDR3 region: CASSLSQWGASETQYF.

The V gene is TRBV5-6, the J gene TRBJ2-1; TCRdb reports TRBD1, a call that lacks DNA to check it against. This CDR3 has 17 residues. Germline assignment: CDR1 SGHDT and CDR2 YYEEEE. This CDR3 reads CASSLEGSGQGYNEQFF.

The rearrangement links TRBV7-6 to TRBJ2-5. The germline V gene has CDR1 SGHVS and CDR2 FNYEAQ. This CDR3 is built from 16 residues. The CDR3 here is CASSLDTYTYQETQYF.

The V gene is TRBV27, the J gene TRBJ1-5. Germline CDR1 is MNHEY and CDR2 is SMNVEV (reference sequence). The CDR3 covers 13 residues. The CDR3 reads CASSSAGGQPQHF.

This chain uses TRBV10-3 with TRBJ2-1; checking the TCRdb D call of TRBD2 is not possible without DNA. CDR1 and CDR2 from the germline V gene are ENHRY and SYGVKD. This CDR3 is 16 amino acids long. The CDR3 here is CAISESSGSPYNEQFF.

This chain links TRBV5-1 with TRBJ2-2; checking the TCRdb D call of TRBD2 is not possible without DNA. Germline loops: CDR1 SGHRS, CDR2 YFSETQ. The CDR3 consists of 17 residues. The CDR3 sequence is CASSVGLAGGYTGELFF.